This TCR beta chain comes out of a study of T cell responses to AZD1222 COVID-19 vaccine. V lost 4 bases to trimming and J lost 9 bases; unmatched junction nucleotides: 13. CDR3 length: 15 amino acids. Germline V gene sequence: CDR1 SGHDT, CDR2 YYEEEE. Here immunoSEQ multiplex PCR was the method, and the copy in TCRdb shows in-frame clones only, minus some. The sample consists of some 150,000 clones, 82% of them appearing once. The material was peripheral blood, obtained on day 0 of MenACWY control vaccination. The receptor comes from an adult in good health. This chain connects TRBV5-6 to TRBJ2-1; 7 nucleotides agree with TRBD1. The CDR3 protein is CASSPLGRGFGEQFF. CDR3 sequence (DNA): TGTGCCAGCAGCCCCCTGGGCAGGGGGTTTGGTGAGCAGTTCTTC. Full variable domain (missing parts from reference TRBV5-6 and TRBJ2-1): DAGVTQSPTHLIKTRGQQVTLRCSPKSGHDTVSWYQQALGQGPQFIFQYYEEEERQRGNFPDRFSGHQFPNYSSELNVNALLLGDSALYLCASSPLGRGFGEQFFGPGTRLTVL.